Reported below is one TCR beta chain. This sample is drawn from a study of Ad26.COV2.S vaccination and SARS-CoV-2 variants. The repertoire was sequenced with immunoSEQ multiplex PCR; TCRdb's copy has only in-frame clones and lacks some. The data contain 450,000 to 550,000 clones, about 91% of them singletons. CDR3 length: 14 amino acids. Germline CDR1 is LNHNV and CDR2 is YYDKDF (reference sequence). V was cut by 6 bases and J by 2 bases, with 10 bases left in between. Sample treatment: roughly 18 received Ad26.COV2.S at low or high dose, single or two shots; roughly five received placebo; per-sample allocation not given. Following the first vaccine or placebo injection, samples were taken on day 63.

The sequencing used peripheral blood, collected in a trial of Ad26.COV2.S vaccine versus placebo. This clonotype was obtained from a person aged 18-60 years who received the Ad26.COV2.S COVID-19 vaccine or a placebo. The chain recombines TRBV15 with TRBJ2-2; D is possibly TRBD1 (5 bases). The CDR3 region is CATSQGRNTGELFF. The CDR3 DNA sequence: TGTGCCACCAGTCAGGGTAGAAACACCGGGGAGCTGTTTTTT.